The 8 T cell receptor beta chains listed next were all sequenced from one sample in a study of cytomegalovirus exposure and HLA in healthy donors. The protocol was immunoSEQ multiplex PCR, while the TCRdb copy is restricted to in-frame clones and leaves out a portion. The sample yields around 98,000 clones, roughly 87% seen once. The sample comprised PBMCs. These receptors originate from a man aged 18 to 30 in good health and CMV-seropositive.

The gene calls are TRBV11-2 and TRBJ2-7, with a weak D call TRBD2 (6 bases). The V gene lost 5 bases and the J gene lost 7 bases, with 18 bases spanning the gap. Germline assignment: CDR1 SGHAT and CDR2 FQNNGV. The CDR3 is made up of 14 amino acids. This CDR3 reads CASSRSGRAVEQYF. CDR3 nucleotide sequence: TGTGCCAGCAGCCGAAGCGGGCGAGCCGTTGAGCAGTACTTC.

This chain uses TRBV27 with TRBJ2-2; possibly TRBD2 for D (7 bases). The CDR3 is 14 amino acids. Germline assignment: CDR1 MNHEY and CDR2 SMNVEV (reference sequence). Trimming took 6 bases from V and 1 from J, leaving 9 bases between them. The CDR3 loop reads CASSGGLNTGELFF. The CDR3 DNA reads as TGTGCCAGCAGCGGGGGGCTGAACACCGGGGAGCTGTTTTTT.

V gene TRBV27 combines with J gene TRBJ2-7, with TRBD1 identical over 7 bases. Germline V gene sequence: CDR1 MNHEY, CDR2 SMNVEV (reference sequence). The CDR3 contains 15 residues. The ends lost 5 bases at V and 0 bases at J; junction bases unmatched: 7. CDR3 DNA sequence: TGTGCCAGCAGTCCCCGACAGGGCTACTCCTACGAGCAGTACTTC. As protein: CASSPRQGYSYEQYF.

A single count supports this clone. The chain uses TRBV5-1 and TRBJ2-1; 13 nucleotides line up with TRBD2. CDR1 is SGHRS, CDR2 YFSETQ, per germline. With 3 bases clipped from V and 0 bases from J, the junction kept 9 bases outside the gene matches. This CDR3 has 19 amino acids. The CDR3 DNA follows: TGCGCCAGCAGCTCCCAGGGACTAGCGGGACCCAGCTCCTACAATGAGCAGTTCTTC. Translated: CASSSQGLAGPSSYNEQFF.

The V gene is TRBV6-6, the J gene TRBJ2-7; 9 bases agree with TRBD2. CDR3 size: 16 residues. CDR1 MNHNY and CDR2 SVGAGI come from the germline V gene (reference sequence). The junction had 14 bases not matched to a gene; V was cut back by 0 bases and J by 11 bases. CDR3 amino acids: CASSYSEWSGGFSKYF. The CDR3 DNA reads TGTGCCAGCAGTTACTCCGAGTGGAGCGGGGGGTTTTCGAAGTACTTC.

The chain recombines TRBV7-3 with TRBJ2-1, with 8 bases identical to TRBD2. The CDR3 is 15 residues long. Germline loops: CDR1 SGHTA, CDR2 FQGTGA. The V segment lost 1 base and the J segment 7 bases; nucleotides outside the gene matches: 6. This CDR3 is CASSLRAGGQNEQFF. The DNA of the CDR3 is TGTGCCAGCAGCTTAAGGGCGGGGGGCCAGAATGAGCAGTTCTTC.

This chain links TRBV5-1 with TRBJ2-3, with 8 bases that match TRBD1. CDR3 length: 15 residues. Trimming took 0 bases from V and 2 from J; bases not matched to a gene: 2. Germline V gene lookup returns CDR1 SGHRS and CDR2 YFSETQ. The CDR3 coding sequence is TGCGCCAGCAGCTTGGCGGACAGGGACACAGATACGCAGTATTTT. Protein sequence: CASSLADRDTDTQYF.

The chain joins TRBV6-5 to TRBJ1-5; 8 bases fit TRBD1. Germline lookup yields CDR1 MNHEY and CDR2 SVGAGI. V lost 5 bases, J lost 2 bases, and 2 bases stayed unmatched. This CDR3 is built from 14 residues. DNA for the CDR3: TGTGCCAGCAGTAGGACAGGGCGCAATCAGCCCCAGCATTTT. It specifies CASSRTGRNQPQHF.